Here is one T cell receptor (beta chain) with its context. This sample is part of a study of control samples from healthy donors and cancer patients. The CDR3 contains 12 residues. V was trimmed by 0 bases and J by 7 bases, leaving 6 bases between them. CDR1 and CDR2 (germline): ENHRY, SYGVKD. The method was immunoSEQ multiplex PCR; TCRdb's version includes in-frame clones alone and lacks a portion of them. The profile shows roughly 170,000 clones, approximately 92% of them singletons. Sequenced material: blood. The source of this sequence is a man between 18 and 29 years old in good health. This chain links TRBV10-3 with TRBJ1-2; D is unclear. CDR3 region: CAISESAGGYTF. The DNA of the CDR3 is TGTGCCATCAGTGAGTCGGCTGGTGGCTACACCTTC.